The 5 T cell receptor beta chains listed next were all sequenced from one sample in a study of STAT3 mutations in large granular lymphocyte leukemia (dated by TCRdb to between 2018 and 2021). Overall study outcomes, separate from this receptor: At least one immunodominant TCRbeta clonotype was present in every T-LGLL patient, and multiple immunodominant subclonotypes appeared in about half of the T-LGLL patients.

The library was produced with the immunoSEQ multiplex PCR assay. TCRdb obtained this table from immuneACCESS and retained in-frame rearrangements with V and J assigned. These tables miss some clones; where compared with another copy, unresolved V genes account for less than half of the shortfall, and the remainder is unexplained. In all, the sample holds 1,000 to 1,500 clones, and about 2.3% of those were seen once. The ten largest make up approximately 60% of the sample. Their antigen targets remain unknown. The sample comprised PBMCs. All receptors come from a human donor with T large granular lymphocyte leukemia. Some clones in this sample may be carry-over from other donors' samples.

This clone was seen a few times. V and J are TRBV7-9 and TRBJ1-4, with D unresolved. This CDR3 comprises 12 residues. Trimming took 5 bases from V and 4 from J, leaving 5 bases between them. The germline CDR1 and CDR2 sequences are SEHNR and FQNEAQ (reference sequence). For the CDR3, the DNA is TGTGCCAGCAGCGAGATTAATGAAAAACTGTTTTTT. It encodes CASSEINEKLFF.

J is TRBJ2-5 and V is TRBV30; 7 positions match TRBD1. The CDR3 length is 14 residues. The V gene end was trimmed by 2 bases and the J gene end by 9 bases; junction bases not matched to a gene: 12. The V gene's germline CDR1 is GTSNPN and CDR2 SVGIG (reference sequence). The CDR3 is CAWSTAGTEGAQYF. The DNA for the CDR3 is TGTGCCTGGAGTACCGCCGGGACAGAAGGGGCCCAGTACTTC.

This clone came up a few times. The gene calls are TRBV14 and TRBJ2-5; D gene unclear. Germline lookup yields CDR1 SGHDN and CDR2 FVKESK. The CDR3 spans 11 residues. V was trimmed by 2 bases and J by 5 bases, leaving 3 bases between them. The CDR3 bases are TGTGCCAGCAGCCAATCGGAGACCCAGTACTTC. Protein sequence: CASSQSETQYF. Together with reference TRBV14 and TRBJ2-5, the CDR3 gives the full variable domain: EAGVTQFPSHSVIEKGQTVTLRCDPISGHDNLYWYRRVMGKEIKFLLHFVKESKQDESGMPNNRFLAERTGGTYSTLKVQPAELEDSGVYFCASSQSETQYFGPGTRLLVL.

This clone came up a few times. The gene calls are TRBV9 and TRBJ1-3; no clear D. Germline V gene sequence: CDR1 SGDLS, CDR2 YYNGEE. V was shortened by 4 bases and J by 0 bases, with 5 bases between the two germline ends. The CDR3 loop spans 13 amino acids. In DNA form, the CDR3 reads TGTGCCAGCAGCCCCGACTCTGGAAACACCATATATTTT. Translating it yields CASSPDSGNTIYF.

The genes are TRBV23-1 and TRBJ1-1; D might be TRBD1 (6 bases). TRBV23-1 is an open reading frame whose function is uncertain. The CDR3 contains 13 residues. The V gene lost 4 bases and the J gene lost 1 base, with 7 bases spanning the gap. The CDR3: CASSLQGNTEAFF. The CDR3 nucleotides read TGCGCCAGCAGTCTACAGGGGAACACTGAAGCTTTCTTT.